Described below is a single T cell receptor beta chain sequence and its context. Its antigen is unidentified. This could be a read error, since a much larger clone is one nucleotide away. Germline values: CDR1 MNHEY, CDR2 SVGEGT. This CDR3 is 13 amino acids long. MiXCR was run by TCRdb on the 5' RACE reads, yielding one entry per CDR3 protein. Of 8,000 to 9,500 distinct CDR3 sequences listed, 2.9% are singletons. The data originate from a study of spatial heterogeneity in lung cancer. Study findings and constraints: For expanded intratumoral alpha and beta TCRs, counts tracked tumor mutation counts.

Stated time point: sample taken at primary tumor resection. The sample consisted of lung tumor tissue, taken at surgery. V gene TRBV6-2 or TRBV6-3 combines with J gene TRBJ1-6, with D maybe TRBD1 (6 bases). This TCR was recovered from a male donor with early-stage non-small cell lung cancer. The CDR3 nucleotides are TGTGCCAGCAAAGGCCCAGGGGAAAGACCCCCCCACTTT. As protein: CASKGPGERPPHF.